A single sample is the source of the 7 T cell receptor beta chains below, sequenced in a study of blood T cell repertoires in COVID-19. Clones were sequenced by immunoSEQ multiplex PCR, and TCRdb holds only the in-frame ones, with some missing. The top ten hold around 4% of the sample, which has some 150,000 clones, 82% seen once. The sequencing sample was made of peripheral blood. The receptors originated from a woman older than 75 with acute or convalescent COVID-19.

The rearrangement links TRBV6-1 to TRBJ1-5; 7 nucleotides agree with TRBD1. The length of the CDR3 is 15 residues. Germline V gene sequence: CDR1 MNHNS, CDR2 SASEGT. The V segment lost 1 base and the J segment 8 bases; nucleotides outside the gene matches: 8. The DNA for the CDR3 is TGTGCCAGCAGTGAAGGACAGGGCGGGATCAAGCCCCAGCATTTT. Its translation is CASSEGQGGIKPQHF.

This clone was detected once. CDR3 coding DNA: TGTGCCAGCAGTGAATCGCGGGGTACTGGAAACACCATATATTTT. This codes for CASSESRGTGNTIYF. V usage is TRBV6-1 and J usage is TRBJ1-3; D gene ambiguous. CDR1 and CDR2 (germline): MNHNS, SASEGT. The CDR3 has 15 amino acids. V gave up 2 bases and J gave up 2 bases, with 10 bases separating them.

CDR3 bases: TGTGCCAGCAGCCAAGTTTTGGGGGAGGCTTCCTACAATGAGCAGTTCTTC. Amino acids: CASSQVLGEASYNEQFF. The chain is built from TRBV3-1 (or the pseudogene TRBV3-2) and TRBJ2-1; D perhaps matches TRBD2 (6 bases). The germline gives CDR1 LGHDT, CDR2 YNNKEL (reference sequence). V lost 1 base and J lost 1, with 14 bases in between. The CDR3 has 17 amino acids.

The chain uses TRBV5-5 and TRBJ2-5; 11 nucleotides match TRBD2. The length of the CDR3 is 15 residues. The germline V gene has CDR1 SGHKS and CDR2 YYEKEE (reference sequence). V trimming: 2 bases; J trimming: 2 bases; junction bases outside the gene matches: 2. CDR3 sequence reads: CASSFLAGGQETQYF. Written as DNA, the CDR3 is TGTGCCAGCAGCTTTCTAGCGGGGGGACAAGAGACCCAGTACTTC.

The CDR3 protein is CASSVGGAPNSPLHF. The CDR3 DNA reads as TGTGCCAGCAGCGTGGGGGGGGCTCCTAATTCACCCCTCCACTTT. The chain uses TRBV9 and TRBJ1-6; weak D call: TRBD1 (6 bases). The ends were cut back, 2 bases at V and 6 bases at J, with 12 bases in the middle. The CDR3 runs 15 residues. Germline assignment: CDR1 SGDLS and CDR2 YYNGEE.

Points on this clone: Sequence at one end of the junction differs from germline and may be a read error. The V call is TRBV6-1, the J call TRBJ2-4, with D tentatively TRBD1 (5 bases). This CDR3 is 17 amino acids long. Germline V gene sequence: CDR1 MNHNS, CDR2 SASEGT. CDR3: CASREDSFLETSNIQYF. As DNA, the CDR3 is TGTGCCAGCAGAGAAGACAGCTTCCTCGAAACCTCAAACATTCAGTACTTC.

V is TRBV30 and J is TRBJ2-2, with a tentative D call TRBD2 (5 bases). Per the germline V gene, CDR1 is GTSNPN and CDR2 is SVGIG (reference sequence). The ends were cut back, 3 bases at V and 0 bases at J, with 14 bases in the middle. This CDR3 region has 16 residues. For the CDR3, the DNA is TGTGCCTGGAGGGCGATTCCGGGAACGAACACCGGGGAGCTGTTTTTT. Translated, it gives CAWRAIPGTNTGELFF.